One TCR beta chain is described in this entry. The CDR3 extends over 14 amino acids. Germline V gene sequence: CDR1 SQVTM, CDR2 ANQGSEA. Losses at the gene ends were 4 bases for V and 7 bases for J; bases not matched to a gene: 9. Clones were sequenced by immunoSEQ multiplex PCR, and TCRdb holds only the in-frame ones, with some missing. The profile covers 250,000 to 350,000 clones, with almost 90% appearing a single time and around 4.5% taken by the ten largest. The data were obtained in a study of blood T cell repertoires in COVID-19. This chain links TRBV29-1 with TRBJ2-1, with 8 bases aligning to TRBD1. The clonotype was recovered from a woman under 30 with acute COVID-19. The sequenced material came from PBMCs or T cells enriched from blood (not recorded which). Here the CDR3 DNA reads TGCAGCGTTGGGGGCAGGGGGCGCGTGAATGAGCAGTTCTTC. Protein: CSVGGRGRVNEQFF.